This paragraph covers one T cell receptor (beta chain) sequence. The record originates from a study of cytomegalovirus exposure and HLA in healthy donors. The wider study: Around four fifths of around 390 genotyped donors fell in the Caucasian-associated ancestry cluster.

Germline CDR1 and CDR2: LGHNA and YNFKEQ. This CDR3 comprises 14 residues. V was clipped by 3 bases and J by 4 bases, with 12 bases between them. The PCR ran on 60 Vbeta and 13 Jbeta primers. Libraries were prepared by immunoSEQ multiplex PCR; TCRdb keeps only in-frame clonotypes and omits some of them. The table shows about 180,000 clones, with roughly 80% occurring only once. The sequenced material came from PBMCs. The V gene is TRBV4-2, the J gene TRBJ1-1; the D is unclear. The origin of this receptor is a young woman in good health and CMV-seropositive. The CDR3 here is CASSHPRRVTEAFF. CDR3 nucleotides: TGTGCCAGCAGCCACCCCCGGCGGGTCACTGAAGCTTTCTTT.